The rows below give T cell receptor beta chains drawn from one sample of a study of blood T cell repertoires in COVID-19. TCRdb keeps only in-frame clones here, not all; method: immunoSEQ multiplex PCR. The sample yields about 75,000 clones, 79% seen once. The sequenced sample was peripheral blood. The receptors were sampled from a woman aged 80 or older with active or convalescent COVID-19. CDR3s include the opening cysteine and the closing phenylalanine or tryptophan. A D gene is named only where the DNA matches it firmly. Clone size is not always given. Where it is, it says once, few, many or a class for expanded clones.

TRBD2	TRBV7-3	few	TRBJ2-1	TGTGCCAGCAGCTTAATAGCGGGGGGAAACAATGAGCAGTTCTTC	CASSLIAGGNNEQFF
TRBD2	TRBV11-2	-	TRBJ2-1	TGTGCCAGCAGGTCGCCGGGACTAGCCCGCAATGAGCAGTTCTTC	CASRSPGLARNEQFF
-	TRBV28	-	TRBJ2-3	TGTGCCAGCAGCCTTTACCGAAGCCTCACAGATACGCAGTATTTT	CASSLYRSLTDTQYF
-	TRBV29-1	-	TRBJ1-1	TGCAGCGTTTCTCTAATGCATTGGGACATGAACACTGAAGCTTTCTTT	CSVSLMHWDMNTEAFF
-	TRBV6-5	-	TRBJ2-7	TGTGCCAGCAGAAGAACAGGGTCTACCTACGAGCAGTACTTC	CASRRTGSTYEQYF
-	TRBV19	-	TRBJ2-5	TGTGCCAGTTCGGGACTGCGAGGGGAGACCCAGTACTTC	CASSGLRGETQYF
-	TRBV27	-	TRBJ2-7	TGTGCCAGCAGCCCTGAGCGTGGTAACTCCTACGAGCAGTACTTC	CASSPERGNSYEQYF
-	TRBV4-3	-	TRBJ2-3	TGCGCCAGCAGCCAACAGGGAGCAGGGGGCACAGATACGCAGTATTTT	CASSQQGAGGTDTQYF
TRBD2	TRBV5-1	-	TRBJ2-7	TGCGCCAGCAGCTTGTTGGTATCGGGCGGGAGGGAGCAGTACTTC	CASSLLVSGGREQYF
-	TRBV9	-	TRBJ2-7	TGTGCCAGCAGCGTAGTCGTGTCTACCGAGCAGTACTTC	CASSVVVSTEQYF
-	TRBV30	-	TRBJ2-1	TGTGCCTGGAGTGTACGTGGACAGTCGGTGCAGTTCTTC	CAWSVRGQSVQFF
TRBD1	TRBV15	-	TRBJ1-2	TGTGCCACCAGCAGAGCTGGACAGGGGTTTAACTATGGCTACACCTTC	CATSRAGQGFNYGYTF
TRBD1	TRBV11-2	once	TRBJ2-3	TGTGCCAGCAGCCATCTAGTAAGGACAGGGGGAAAGGATACGCAGTATTTT	CASSHLVRTGGKDTQYF
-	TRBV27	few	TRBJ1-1	TGTGCCAGCAGTTTCTTTATGAACACTGAAGCTTTCTTT	CASSFFMNTEAFF
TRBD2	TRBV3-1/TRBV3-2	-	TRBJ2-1	TGTGCCAGCAGCAACGATGGGACTAGCACTGAGCAGTTCTTC	CASSNDGTSTEQFF
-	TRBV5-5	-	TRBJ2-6	TGTGCCAGCAGAAAAAGTGACAGAGACTCTGGGGCCAACGTCCTGACTTTC	CASRKSDRDSGANVLTF
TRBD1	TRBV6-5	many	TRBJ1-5	TGTGCCAGCAGGGGACAGGGTGGGGATCAGCCCCAGCATTTT	CASRGQGGDQPQHF
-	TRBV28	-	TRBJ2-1	TGTGCCCCCGGGCGCGGGATCGTTTCGGTGGCAGACGGTGAGCAGTTCTTC	CAPGRGIVSVADGEQFF
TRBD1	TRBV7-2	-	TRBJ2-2	TGTGCCAGCAGGAAAGACAGGGCCACCGGGGAGCTGTTTTTT	CASRKDRATGELFF
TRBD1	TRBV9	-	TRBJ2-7	TGTGCCAGCAGCGTAGCCCTGACAGGGATGGGCGAGCAGTACTTC	CASSVALTGMGEQYF
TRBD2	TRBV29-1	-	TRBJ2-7	TGCAGCGTTGGGCTAGCGGGAGCCCGAGGAGAGCAGTACTTC	CSVGLAGARGEQYF
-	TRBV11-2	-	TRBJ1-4	TGTGCCAGCACCGAGGCCCCTGTGACTAATGAAAAACTGTTTTTT	CASTEAPVTNEKLFF
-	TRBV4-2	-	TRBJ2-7	TGTGCCAGCAGCCAAGTTGGCGGCTTATTGGGGCAGTACTTC	CASSQVGGLLGQYF
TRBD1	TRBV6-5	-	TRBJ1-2	TGTGCCAGCAGTTACCGTTTTGGACAGGGTTCCTATGGCTACACCTTC	CASSYRFGQGSYGYTF
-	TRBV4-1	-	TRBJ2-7	TGCGCCAGCAGCCAAGGAGGGTCCTACGAGCAGTACTTC	CASSQGGSYEQYF
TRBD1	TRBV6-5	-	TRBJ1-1	TGTGCCAGCAGTTACCGTGGCAGGGGGGATTTCTTT	CASSYRGRGDFF
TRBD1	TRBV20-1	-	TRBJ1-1	TGCAGTGCTAATGACAGGGTCAAGGGCACTGAAGCTTTCTTT	CSANDRVKGTEAFF
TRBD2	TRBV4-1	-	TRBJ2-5	TGCGCCAGCAGCCATGGGAGGTTCGGGGGGGCGGAGGAGACCCAGTACTTC	CASSHGRFGGAEETQYF
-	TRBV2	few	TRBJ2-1	TGTGCCAGCAGTAACTCCAGGGTCATGGGCTCCTACAATGAGCAGTTCTTC	CASSNSRVMGSYNEQFF
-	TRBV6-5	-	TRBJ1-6	TGTGCCAGCAGGGATTTGGGGGCGCACGCTTCACCCCTCCACTTT	CASRDLGAHASPLHF
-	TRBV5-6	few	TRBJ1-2	TGTGCCAGCAGCTCGATCGACAGAACTTATACCTTC	CASSSIDRTYTF
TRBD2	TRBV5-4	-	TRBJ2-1	TGTGCCAGCAGCGAGACTAGCGGGAGGGCCTTACAAAATGAGCAGTTCTTC	CASSETSGRALQNEQFF
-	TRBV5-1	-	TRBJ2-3	TGCGCCAGCAGCTTGGGCCGCCCGAGGGATACGCAGTATTTT	CASSLGRPRDTQYF
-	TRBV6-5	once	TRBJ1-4	TGTGCCAGCAGCCGGACAGTTGCAACTAATGAAAAACTGTTTTTT	CASSRTVATNEKLFF
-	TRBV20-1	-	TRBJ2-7	TGCAGTGCTAGTGAGACGGGGACATGGAGCTACGAGCAGTACTTC	CSASETGTWSYEQYF
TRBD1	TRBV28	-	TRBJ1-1	TGTGCCAGCAGTCGACAGGGGAGGGGTCAGACTGAAGCTTTCTTT	CASSRQGRGQTEAFF
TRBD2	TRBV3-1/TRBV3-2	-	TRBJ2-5	TGTGCCAGCTACGCGGGGAGGGGGACCCAGTACTTC	CASYAGRGTQYF
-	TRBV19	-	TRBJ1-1	TGTGCCAGTAGTATGAGTCGCTGGGAAGCTTTCTTT	CASSMSRWEAFF
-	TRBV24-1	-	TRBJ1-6	TGTGCCACCAGTGACCCAAATGAAGCTGTACTCCACTTT	CATSDPNEAVLHF
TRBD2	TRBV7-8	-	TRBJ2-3	TGTGCCAGCAGCCTTACCGGGGGGGATACGCAGTATTTT	CASSLTGGDTQYF
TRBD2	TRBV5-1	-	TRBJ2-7	TGCGCCAGCAGCTTACGATCTAGCGGGGGGGCCGCCGAGCAGTACTTC	CASSLRSSGGAAEQYF
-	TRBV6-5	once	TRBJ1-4	TGTGCCAGCCAGTCGCAGGGGACGGGTAATGAAAAACTGTTTTTT	CASQSQGTGNEKLFF
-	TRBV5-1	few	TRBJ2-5	TGCGCCAGCAGCTTTAGTCACCAAGAGACCCAGTACTTC	CASSFSHQETQYF
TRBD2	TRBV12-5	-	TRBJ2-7	TGTGCTAGTGGTCTGAAGGGACTAGCGGGGGGGGTCTACGAGCAGTACTTC	CASGLKGLAGGVYEQYF
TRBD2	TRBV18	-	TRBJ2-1	TGTGCCAGCTCACAAGACCCACCTAGCGGACGTTACAATGAGCAGTTCTTC	CASSQDPPSGRYNEQFF
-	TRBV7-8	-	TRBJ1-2	TGTGCCAGCAGCTTTGGCCCGAACTATGGCTACACCTTC	CASSFGPNYGYTF
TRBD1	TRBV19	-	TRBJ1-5	TGTGCCAGTAGTACCAGGGACAGGGGGCCTGGTCAGCCCCAGCATTTT	CASSTRDRGPGQPQHF
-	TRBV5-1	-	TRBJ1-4	TGCGCCAGCAAATCTCAGGGGTTAGCAACTAATGAAAAACTGTTTTTT	CASKSQGLATNEKLFF
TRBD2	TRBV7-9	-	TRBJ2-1	TGTGCCAGCAGCCCCCCTGGGGCTAGCGGGAACTCCGAGCAGTTCTTC	CASSPPGASGNSEQFF
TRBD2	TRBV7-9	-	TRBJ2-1	TGTGCCAGCAGCCCCCGGACTAGCGGGAGAGGTAATGAGCAGTTCTTC	CASSPRTSGRGNEQFF
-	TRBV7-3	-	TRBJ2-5	TGTGCCAGCAGCTTACGGCCGGAGGTGGAGACCCAGTACTTC	CASSLRPEVETQYF
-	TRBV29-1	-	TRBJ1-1	TGCAGCGTTGAAGAGGTGACACGGAACACTGAAGCTTTCTTT	CSVEEVTRNTEAFF
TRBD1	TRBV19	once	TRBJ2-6	TGTGCCAGTAGCCTAGGGGGCGCAGGGGCCAACGTCCTGACTTTC	CASSLGGAGANVLTF
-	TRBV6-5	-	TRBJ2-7	TGTGCCAGCAGTTACGTCCCCTTTTACGAGCAGTACTTC	CASSYVPFYEQYF
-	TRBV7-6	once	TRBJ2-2	TGTGCCAGCAGCTTTGGGACATTGGCCGGGGAGCTGTTTTTT	CASSFGTLAGELFF
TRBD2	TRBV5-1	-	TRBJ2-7	TGCGCCAGCAGCTTGACTAGCGGGGTATACGAGCAGTACTTC	CASSLTSGVYEQYF
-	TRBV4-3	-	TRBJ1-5	TGCGCCAGCAGCCAAGGCTACAGTTCGATTCAGCCCCAGCATTTT	CASSQGYSSIQPQHF
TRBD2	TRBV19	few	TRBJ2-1	TGTGCCAGTAGTACTAGCGGGAGGCCTTACAATGAGCAGTTCTTC	CASSTSGRPYNEQFF
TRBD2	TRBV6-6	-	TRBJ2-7	TGTGCCAGCAGACCTCCTACTAGCGGGGTCTCCTACGAGCAGTACTTC	CASRPPTSGVSYEQYF
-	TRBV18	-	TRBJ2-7	TGTGCCAGCTCAAGAGGGATCGTAGCGGACGACTCCTACGAGCAGTACTTC	CASSRGIVADDSYEQYF